This TCR beta chain was documented in a study of beta chain features in type 1 diabetes. This clone has more than one count but fewer than ten. Its target is unknown. Study-wide points: There were fewer insertions and more deletions at the VDJ junctions of type 1 diabetes patients. TCRB CDR3 length was moderately but significantly reduced in all four CD4+ subsets of Type 1 diabetes patients.

Trimming removed 7 bases at V and 3 bases at J, with 12 bases between. Germline CDR1 SNHLY, CDR2 FYNNEI. This CDR3 comprises 14 residues. Expressed TCRB transcripts were sequenced because the entire RNA isolate underwent reverse transcription. Sequencing was performed with immunoSEQ multiplex PCR; in TCRdb, only in-frame clones are kept and a portion is missing. The sample shows some 330,000 clones, about 11% of them seen only once. The genes are TRBV2 and TRBJ2-2, with D possibly TRBD1 on 5 matching bases. The sample taken for sequencing was naive CD4+ T cells from blood. This sequence was found in a woman under 40 in good health. The CDR3 sequence is CASKKIQDTGELFF. Here the CDR3 DNA reads TGTGCCAGCAAGAAGATACAGGACACCGGGGAGCTGTTTTTT.